The T cell receptor beta chain described here comes from a study of monozygotic twins with inflammatory bowel disease (dated by TCRdb to the late 2010s). Background for the entire study: The full study comprised 28 monozygotic twin pairs: nine German pairs (four IBD-concordant, five IBD-discordant) and 19 IBD-discordant Danish pairs. The search for disease-associated traits relied mainly on comparing IBD patients with their genetically identical healthy co-twins within discordant pairs. Each individual had, on average, about 151 000 unique TCRalpha sequences and 181 000 unique TCRbeta sequences available for analysis. Overall study outcomes, separate from this receptor: Differing immunosuppressive treatments among patients may have added background noise and inter-individual variability to the repertoires. Repertoire similarity did not differ between concordant and discordant twins, which could be due to limited statistical power. The results gave no support for a single strong signal or clonotype linked to IBD. The analysis was unable to tell different T cell subtypes apart. TCRbeta repertoire diversity, by inverse Simpson index, was decreased in IBD patients compared with their healthy co-twins. Fewer clonotypes were shared with other individuals by IBD patients than by healthy twins, most markedly in patients showing signs of disease activity.

The protocol used for the library was 5' RACE. Each TCR library was prepared from about 3.5 ug of total RNA. For each sample, cDNA synthesis with SMARTScribe reverse transcriptase was split into eight separate reactions. During cDNA synthesis, template switching was used to introduce unique molecular identifiers that contained a 6-nucleotide sample barcode. Two nested PCRs of about 15 and 9 cycles amplified the TCRalpha and TCRbeta cDNA, and bead purification followed each PCR. Before amplification, cDNA was treated with uracil DNA-glycosylase and purified using the QIAquick PCR purification kit. The second PCR was the step at which Illumina TruSeq-compatible adapters and sample-specific barcodes were added. Library quality and concentration were assessed using TapeStation and Qubit, and roughly 5.5 ng of each library was pooled. Pooled libraries were sequenced on an Illumina HiSeq2500 single-index Rapid Run with 2 x 100 bp reads and custom sequencing primers. The original methods were these. PCR and sequencing errors were corrected by UMI-based consensus assembly using MiGEC version 1.2.6. MiXCR version 2.1.1 was used for V(D)J alignment, clonotype assembly and CDR3 extraction. To normalise gene usage, clonotype sharing and MAIT/NKT TCR abundance, the analysis used the top 1000, 10 000 and 20 000 clonotypes per sample. Diversity was computed as the inverse Simpson index with the vegan R package after downsampling to 27 000 UMIs. Paired Mann-Whitney U tests on discordant twin pairs were used, with Benjamini-Hochberg multiple-testing correction. The reads underwent TCRdb reprocessing, giving one record for each CDR3 protein sequence and no DNA. The V and J calls and clone size come from TCRdb's table, not from the authors' own analysis. In this sample's table one finds over 150,000 distinct CDR3 sequences. Of the sample, over 2.5% is held by the ten largest clones.

A note on this clonotype: Its antigen target is currently unknown.

From each donor, an approximately 2.4 ml peripheral blood sample was drawn into PAXgene tubes and stored at -80 degrees C. Total RNA was isolated from whole blood with the PAXgene blood miRNA kit on an automated QIAcube, without T cell sorting. Peripheral blood from monozygotic twin pairs, either concordant or discordant for inflammatory bowel disease, underwent deep TCRalpha and TCRbeta repertoire profiling that used unique molecular barcoding. Smoking habits were recorded for all twin pairs, and individuals were classified as current, former or never smokers. CDR3 length: 16 amino acids, cysteine to phenylalanine. There is no recorded DNA. CDR1 and CDR2 are read off the germline V gene as MGHRA and YSYEKL.

In this chain, TRBV4-1 is recombined with TRBJ1-2; TCRdb's assignment of TRBD1 cannot be checked, as there is no DNA. The specimen sequenced was blood. This receptor was obtained from a human donor with ulcerative colitis or Crohn's disease, or a healthy co-twin of an affected twin (not recorded which). This receptor carries the CDR3 CASSQGPGEANYGYTF.